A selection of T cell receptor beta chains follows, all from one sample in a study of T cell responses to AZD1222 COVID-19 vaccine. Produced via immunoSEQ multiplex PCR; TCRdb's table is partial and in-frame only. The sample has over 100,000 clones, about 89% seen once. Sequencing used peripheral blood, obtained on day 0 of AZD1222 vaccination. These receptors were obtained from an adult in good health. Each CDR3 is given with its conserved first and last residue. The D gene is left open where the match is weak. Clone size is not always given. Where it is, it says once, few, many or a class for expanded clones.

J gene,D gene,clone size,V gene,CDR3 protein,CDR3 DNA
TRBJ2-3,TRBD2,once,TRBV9,CASSANPASGTTDTQYF,TGTGCCAGCAGCGCGAACCCCGCTAGCGGGACCACAGATACGCAGTATTTT
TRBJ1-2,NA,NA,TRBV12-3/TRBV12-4,CASSPTLGGGYTF,TGTGCCAGCAGCCCTACTTTGGGTGGAGGCTACACCTTC
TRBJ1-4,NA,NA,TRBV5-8,CASSFSRRGGNEKLFF,TGTGCCAGCAGCTTCTCCCGTAGGGGAGGTAATGAAAAACTGTTTTTT
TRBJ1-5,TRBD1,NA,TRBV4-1,CASSRTGGRWASNQPQHF,TGCGCCAGCAGCCGGACAGGGGGCCGATGGGCTAGCAATCAGCCCCAGCATTTT
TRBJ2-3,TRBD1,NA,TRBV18,CASSLYGQGWTDTQYF,TGTGCCAGCTCTCTCTATGGACAGGGCTGGACAGATACGCAGTATTTT
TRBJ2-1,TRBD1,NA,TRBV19,CASRQTGGNEQFF,TGTGCCAGTAGGCAAACAGGGGGCAATGAGCAGTTCTTC
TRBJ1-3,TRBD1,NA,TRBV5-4,CASSPTGGVSGNTIYF,TGTGCCAGCAGCCCCACAGGGGGTGTCTCTGGAAACACCATATATTTT
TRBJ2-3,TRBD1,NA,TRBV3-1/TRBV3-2,CASSQGQGADTQYF,TGTGCCAGCAGCCAGGGACAGGGGGCAGATACGCAGTATTTT
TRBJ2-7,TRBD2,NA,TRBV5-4,CASSLMSAGGAYEQYF,TGTGCCAGCAGCTTGATGTCTGCCGGGGGGGCCTACGAGCAGTACTTC
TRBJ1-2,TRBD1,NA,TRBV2,CASSEGPFTGGKGYTF,TGTGCCAGCAGTGAGGGCCCCTTTACAGGGGGCAAGGGCTACACCTTC
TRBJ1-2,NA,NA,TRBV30,CAWRDTRRGYGYTF,TGTGCCTGGAGGGACACCCGGCGGGGCTATGGCTACACCTTC
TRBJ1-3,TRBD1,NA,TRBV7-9,CASSHRDRVNTIYF,TGTGCCAGCAGCCACAGGGACAGGGTAAACACCATATATTTT
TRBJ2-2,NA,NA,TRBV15,CATSRDLSGSNTGELFF,TGTGCCACCAGCAGAGATCTGTCCGGGAGTAACACCGGGGAGCTGTTTTTT
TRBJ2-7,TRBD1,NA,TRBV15,CATSTPGQGATYEQYF,TGTGCCACCAGCACTCCGGGACAGGGGGCAACCTACGAGCAGTACTTC
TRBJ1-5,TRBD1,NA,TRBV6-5,CASSLDRGNQPQHF,TGTGCCAGCAGCCTAGACAGGGGCAATCAGCCCCAGCATTTT
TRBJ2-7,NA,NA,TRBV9,CASSVAGTTYEQYF,TGTGCCAGCAGCGTAGCCGGGACCACCTACGAGCAGTACTTC
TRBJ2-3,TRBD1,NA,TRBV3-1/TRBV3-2,CASRNRGLSTDTQYF,TGTGCCAGCAGAAACAGGGGCCTTAGCACAGATACGCAGTATTTT
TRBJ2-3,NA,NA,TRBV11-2,CASSLDSFSGGTQYF,TGTGCCAGCAGCTTAGATTCCTTTAGTGGCGGTACGCAGTATTTT
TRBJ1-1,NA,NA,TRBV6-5,CASSYSTGLNTEAFF,TGTGCCAGCAGTTACTCGACAGGTTTGAACACTGAAGCTTTCTTT
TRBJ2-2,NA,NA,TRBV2,CASRKRTDTGELFF,TGTGCCAGCAGAAAAAGGACGGACACCGGGGAGCTGTTTTTT